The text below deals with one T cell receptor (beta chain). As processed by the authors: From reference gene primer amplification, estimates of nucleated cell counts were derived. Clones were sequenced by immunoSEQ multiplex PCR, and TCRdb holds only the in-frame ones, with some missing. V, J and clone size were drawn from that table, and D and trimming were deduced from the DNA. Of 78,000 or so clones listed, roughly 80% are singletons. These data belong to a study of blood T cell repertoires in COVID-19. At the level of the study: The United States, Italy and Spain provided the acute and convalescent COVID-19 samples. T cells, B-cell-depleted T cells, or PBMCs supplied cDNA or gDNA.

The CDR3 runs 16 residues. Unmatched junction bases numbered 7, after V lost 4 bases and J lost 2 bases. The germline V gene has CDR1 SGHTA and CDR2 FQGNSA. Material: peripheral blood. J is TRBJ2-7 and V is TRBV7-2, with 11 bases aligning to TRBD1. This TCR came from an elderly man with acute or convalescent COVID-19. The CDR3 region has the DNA TGTGCCAGCAGCTCCCCCCGGGACAGGGGGACCTACGAGCAGTACTTC. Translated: CASSSPRDRGTYEQYF.